This T cell receptor beta chain came from a study of cytomegalovirus exposure and HLA in healthy donors. Study as a whole: An earlier analysis found some 100 million unique TCR beta sequences from about 190 million T cells.

PCR amplification relied on 60 Vbeta primers (plus 13 Jbeta primers). Source study methods: Per a later analysis, the number of unique TCR beta chains was around 80 million, of which 10 million to 11 million were shared. TCRdb keeps only in-frame clones here, not all; method: immunoSEQ multiplex PCR. V and J calls and clone size are those listed in that table; D and trimming were worked out from the DNA. Of fewer than 200,000 clones listed, about 80% were seen once; the top ten hold around 2.2%. The germline V gene has CDR1 SEHNR and CDR2 FQNEAQ (reference sequence). The CDR3 sequence is 15 residues long. Concerning this clone: The junction does not match germline at one end; this may be a read error.

The chain is built from TRBV7-9 and TRBJ2-1; D unclear. This sequence originates from a woman aged 25 to 39 in good health and CMV-seronegative. The sequenced sample consisted of PBMCs. CDR3: CSSSYPAASYNEQFF. The CDR3 nucleotides read TGTTCCAGCAGTTACCCGGCGGCCTCCTACAATGAGCAGTTCTTC. Looking up the rest from reference TRBV7-9 and TRBJ2-1 gives the full variable domain: DTGVSQNPRHKITKRGQNVTFRCDPISEHNRLYWYRQTLGQGPEFLTYFQNEAQLEKSRLLSDRFSAERPKGSFSTLEIQRTEQGDSAMYLCSSSYPAASYNEQFFGPGTRLTVL.